Sequencing of this T cell receptor (beta chain) was carried out in a study of T-cell memory formation after mild COVID-19. Study details: Clusters of TCRs were largely donor specific.

TCRdb analysed the 5' RACE reads with MiXCR anew, one entry per CDR3 protein. The sample has 40,000 to 45,000 distinct CDR3 sequences, roughly 9% seen once; the top ten hold about an eighth. Study-wide results and caveats: Of the contracting clones, CD4+ ones lay mainly in CM and EM, and CD8+ ones in EMRA.

With 7 bases clipped from V and 4 bases from J, the junction kept 11 bases outside the gene matches. The CDR3 has 16 amino acids. Looked up from germline, CDR1 is SNHLY and CDR2 is FYNNEI. This clonotype was seen a few times. Its antigen is still unknown. Sequenced input: PBMCs or a T cell subset sorted from them (not recorded which). This clonotype was sampled from an adult woman who had mild COVID-19 (a few samples of this study predate the infection). Cell type and time point are not known. This chain connects TRBV2 to TRBJ2-1; the match to TRBD2 covers 9 bases. The CDR3 coding sequence is TGTGCCAGCAAAACGCTGGCTAGCGGGGTATACAATGAGCAGTTCTTC. Translating it yields CASKTLASGVYNEQFF.